Here is one T cell receptor beta chain with its context. This clonotype was seen ten or more times. The antigen this receptor binds is unknown. Base qualities are not provided; no much larger clone lies one nucleotide away. In light of the paper, this sample's time point label describes: patch test 1, 2 weeks after DPC sensitization. The treatment or condition tag for this specimen amounts to: therapeutic diphenylcyclopropenone sensitization with weekly scalp DPC. Blood at each patch-test visit was drawn before the patch test was applied. To be eligible, patients had to be aged 18 to 70, diagnosed with alopecia and judged suitable for DPC therapy, while pregnant patients were excluded. Total RNA was isolated from unfractionated whole blood collected in Tempus Blood RNA tubes. The entry originates in a study of human T cells and chemical hapten exposure (dated by TCRdb to 2020 to 2023). Background for the entire study: For sensitization, 2% DPC in acetone was applied to an approximately 2 cm by approximately 2 cm area of upper inner arm skin. Blood samples were taken from patients before sensitization (week 0) and at 2, 6 and about 24 weeks after DPC sensitization. Patch tests used Finn chambers with 0.01% DPC on the upper back, scored after 6 days by International Contact Dermatitis Research Group standards. Libraries were combined into a pool for sequencing, and differences in TCR yield between samples came mainly from small differences in library volumes within the pool. Alopecia areata with under or over 50% scalp involvement, alopecia totalis and alopecia universalis were represented in the patient cohort, which was mostly female. Nearly 30 alopecia patients gave blood for TCR sequencing at one to four time points (pre-sensitization, 2, 6 and 24 weeks). The study tracked peripheral blood TCR repertoire changes in vivo during primary and secondary sensitization to the hapten diphenylcyclopropenone (DPC) in alopecia patients. Throughout the study period of 20 to 25 weeks, patients also received therapeutic DPC doses to the scalp every week. Findings and caveats that apply to the study as a whole: Compared with pre-sensitization or healthy control sets, expanded TCRs formed significantly more large CDR3 similarity clusters, which is consistent with antigen-driven responses. Because all patients had alopecia, a presumed autoimmune disease, the immune response of the patients might differ from that of healthy individuals. Repeated subsampling changed both the strength of the expansion versus patch-test correlation and the threshold at which the correlation became significant. No change with DPC sensitization was found in the number of TCRs above 1 in 1000 frequency, and no evidence of global repertoire structure alterations was found. Patch test score correlated positively with the number of PT1 expanded TCRs, reaching significance at thresholds 8, 16 and 32 but not at 4.

The junction carries 8 bases between V and J, which are trimmed by 8 bases and 7 bases respectively. The CDR3 spans 9 residues, from the cysteine through the phenylalanine. Of the read, only the CDR3 DNA is kept; its 27 bases are in frame from base 1. The CDR1 and CDR2 encoded by the germline V gene are SQVTM and ANQGSEA. Library preparation used RACE. TCRdb lists the instrument as NextSeq 500. During library preparation, unique molecular identifiers were attached to individual cDNA molecules so that TCRs could be counted quantitatively and reproducibly. From each blood RNA sample, both TCR alpha and TCR beta chains were sequenced. From the authors' description of their analysis: A median of roughly 99,000 TCRs per sample was observed, with a range of about 20,000 to 750,000. V, J and CDR3 annotation of the TCR reads was carried out using the Decombinator software suite. For the PS versus PT1 abundance plots, all samples were subsampled to the same number of TCRs (28,000). TCRs were defined as expanded if absent before sensitization and observed at least eight times at the 2-week time point. The public reads were reanalyzed by TCRdb: fastp trimming at Q25, MiXCR alignment, in-frame beta chains only. Merged by CDR3 protein, the rows form single entries marked with the most common genes and DNA. It is TCRdb's table, rather than the study itself, that gives the V and J calls and clone size. This sample has under 450,000 distinct CDR3 sequences in its table, and approximately 5% of those were observed once. The ten largest account for about 2.1% of the sample.

Recombination linked TRBV29-1 to TRBJ2-5; there is no confident call for the D gene. The clonotype comes from a woman in her forties or fifties with alopecia areata. Some clones in this sample may be carry-over from other donors' samples. Sequenced here: whole blood, sampled in connection with sensitization to the hapten diphenylcyclopropenone (DPC). The nucleotide sequence is TGCAGCTCCGACGGGACCCAGTACTTC. Its protein reads: CSSDGTQYF.